The rows below give T cell receptor beta chains drawn from one sample of a study of cytomegalovirus exposure and HLA in healthy donors. This table comes from immunoSEQ multiplex PCR, and its TCRdb copy is limited to in-frame clones, with some not included. The profile covers about 110,000 clones, with approximately 83% appearing a single time and approximately 1.8% taken by the ten largest. Sequences were obtained from PBMCs. The source is a man between 35 and 55 years old in good health and CMV-seronegative. The CDR3 runs from the conserved cysteine through the conserved F or W. Each record gives: J gene, V gene, D gene, clone size, CDR3 protein, CDR3 DNA. A D gene is named only where the DNA matches it firmly. A row's size may be missing; if present it is once, few, many or a size class.

J: TRBJ1-1
V: TRBV5-1
D: TRBD1
size: NA
CDR3: CASSLVMGQGAFF
DNA: TGCGCCAGCAGCTTGGTGATGGGACAGGGAGCTTTCTTT

J: TRBJ2-7
V: TRBV30
D: NA
size: NA
CDR3: CAWNRQSYEQYF
DNA: TGTGCCTGGAACCGACAGTCCTACGAGCAGTACTTC

J: TRBJ1-5
V: TRBV4-2
D: NA
size: NA
CDR3: CAGSQEGGISNQPQHF
DNA: TGTGCCGGCAGCCAAGAAGGCGGGATTAGCAATCAGCCCCAGCATTTT

J: TRBJ2-7
V: TRBV28
D: TRBD2
size: NA
CDR3: CASSYYTGGRSEQYF
DNA: TGTGCCAGCAGTTACTACACGGGGGGGCGGTCCGAGCAGTACTTC

J: TRBJ1-2
V: TRBV5-1
D: TRBD1
size: NA
CDR3: CASSPEQGTYGYTF
DNA: TGCGCCAGCAGCCCGGAACAGGGGACCTATGGCTACACCTTC

J: TRBJ2-5
V: TRBV7-9
D: TRBD1
size: few
CDR3: CASSKRSRDREETQYF
DNA: TGTGCCAGCAGCAAAAGGTCCCGGGACAGGGAGGAGACCCAGTACTTC

J: TRBJ2-1
V: TRBV5-1
D: TRBD2
size: NA
CDR3: CASSLGLAGGYNEQFF
DNA: TGCGCCAGCAGCTTAGGACTAGCGGGGGGCTACAATGAGCAGTTCTTC

J: TRBJ2-3
V: TRBV7-9
D: TRBD2
size: NA
CDR3: CASRTSGGADTQYF
DNA: TGTGCCAGCAGGACTAGCGGGGGTGCAGATACGCAGTATTTT

J: TRBJ1-2
V: TRBV6-5
D: TRBD1
size: NA
CDR3: CASSRDREVNYGYTF
DNA: TGTGCCAGCAGCCGCGACAGGGAAGTCAACTATGGCTACACCTTC

J: TRBJ1-2
V: TRBV27
D: NA
size: NA
CDR3: CASSGRGLGYTF
DNA: TGTGCCAGCAGTGGCAGGGGCCTTGGCTACACCTTC

J: TRBJ1-1
V: TRBV7-6
D: NA
size: NA
CDR3: CASSAGPYTEAFF
DNA: TGTGCCAGCAGCGCTGGGCCCTACACTGAAGCTTTCTTT

J: TRBJ2-5
V: TRBV11-2
D: NA
size: NA
CDR3: CASSLDLRAFRETQYF
DNA: TGTGCCAGCAGCTTAGATCTGAGGGCGTTCCGGGAGACCCAGTACTTC

J: TRBJ1-4
V: TRBV9
D: NA
size: NA
CDR3: CASSVVGGSNEKLFF
DNA: TGTGCCAGCAGCGTAGTCGGGGGATCGAATGAAAAACTGTTTTTT

J: TRBJ2-3
V: TRBV19
D: TRBD1
size: NA
CDR3: CASRDRGTDTQYF
DNA: TGTGCCAGTAGGGACAGGGGAACAGATACGCAGTATTTT

J: TRBJ2-2
V: TRBV4-2
D: TRBD2
size: NA
CDR3: CASKRGAITGELFF
DNA: TGTGCCAGTAAGCGGGGGGCAATCACCGGGGAGCTGTTTTTT

J: TRBJ1-3
V: TRBV6-5
D: NA
size: NA
CDR3: CASSPGRAPGNTIYF
DNA: TGTGCCAGCAGTCCTGGGCGGGCCCCTGGAAACACCATATATTTT

J: TRBJ2-7
V: TRBV6-5
D: NA
size: NA
CDR3: CASSYGRGWGYEQYF
DNA: TGTGCCAGCAGTTACGGGAGGGGGTGGGGGTACGAGCAGTACTTC

J: TRBJ1-3
V: TRBV13
D: NA
size: NA
CDR3: CASSQTGNTIYF
DNA: TGTGCCAGCAGTCAAACTGGAAACACCATATATTTT

J: TRBJ2-7
V: TRBV5-7
D: TRBD1
size: once
CDR3: CASSSKTGGNEQYF
DNA: TGTGCCAGCAGCTCTAAGACAGGGGGGAACGAGCAGTACTTC

J: TRBJ1-1
V: TRBV9
D: NA
size: NA
CDR3: CASSVARGTEAFF
DNA: TGTGCCAGCAGCGTAGCTCGAGGGACTGAAGCTTTCTTT

J: TRBJ1-1
V: TRBV5-1
D: TRBD1
size: NA
CDR3: CASSSLLNRDRAGTEAFF
DNA: TGCGCCAGCAGCTCGCTACTAAACCGGGACAGGGCTGGCACTGAAGCTTTCTTT

J: TRBJ2-5
V: TRBV30
D: NA
size: NA
CDR3: CAWSGGETQYF
DNA: TGTGCCTGGAGCGGAGGGGAGACCCAGTACTTC

J: TRBJ1-1
V: TRBV4-1
D: NA
size: NA
CDR3: CASSQEGSGISTEAFF
DNA: TGCGCCAGCAGCCAAGAAGGATCGGGGATCAGCACTGAAGCTTTCTTT

J: TRBJ1-4
V: TRBV19
D: NA
size: NA
CDR3: CASSGQHNEKLFF
DNA: TGTGCCAGTAGTGGGCAGCATAATGAAAAACTGTTTTTT

J: TRBJ1-1
V: TRBV5-6
D: NA
size: few
CDR3: CASSWTDGSTEAFF
DNA: TGTGCCAGCAGCTGGACTGACGGTAGCACTGAAGCTTTCTTT

J: TRBJ2-1
V: TRBV15
D: TRBD2
size: once
CDR3: CATGLAASYNEQFF
DNA: TGTGCCACCGGGCTAGCGGCCTCCTACAATGAGCAGTTCTTC

J: TRBJ1-1
V: TRBV5-1
D: NA
size: NA
CDR3: CASSLVGTEGAFF
DNA: TGCGCCAGCAGCTTGGTTGGCACAGAGGGAGCTTTCTTT

J: TRBJ2-7
V: TRBV6-1
D: TRBD1
size: NA
CDR3: CAIQDRAISYEQYF
DNA: TGTGCCATCCAAGACAGGGCGATCTCCTACGAGCAGTACTTC

J: TRBJ2-5
V: TRBV5-4
D: TRBD2
size: NA
CDR3: CASSLEGTSGGRGTQYF
DNA: TGTGCCAGCAGCTTGGAAGGGACTAGCGGGGGAAGGGGGACCCAGTACTTC

J: TRBJ2-1
V: TRBV5-1
D: NA
size: NA
CDR3: CASSPGKNEQFF
DNA: TGCGCCAGCAGTCCGGGGAAAAATGAGCAGTTCTTC

J: TRBJ2-3
V: TRBV5-1
D: NA
size: NA
CDR3: CASSLVGGGDTQYF
DNA: TGCGCCAGCAGCTTGGTAGGGGGAGGGGATACGCAGTATTTT

J: TRBJ1-6
V: TRBV5-5
D: NA
size: NA
CDR3: CASSFGEDSPLHF
DNA: TGTGCCAGCAGCTTCGGGGAAGATTCACCCCTCCACTTT

J: TRBJ1-4
V: TRBV7-9
D: NA
size: NA
CDR3: CASSSSSGNEKLFF
DNA: TGTGCCAGCAGCTCCAGCAGCGGAAATGAAAAACTGTTTTTT

J: TRBJ1-4
V: TRBV25-1
D: TRBD1
size: NA
CDR3: CASSDNRGWGEKLFF
DNA: TGTGCCAGCAGTGATAACAGGGGATGGGGTGAAAAACTGTTTTTT

J: TRBJ1-5
V: TRBV6-6
D: NA
size: NA
CDR3: CASSYEEGAQPRHF
DNA: TGTGCCAGCAGTTACGAGGAAGGAGCTCAGCCCCGGCATTTT

J: TRBJ1-1
V: TRBV27
D: NA
size: NA
CDR3: CASSLWEGRTEAFF
DNA: TGTGCCAGCAGTTTATGGGAGGGGAGGACTGAAGCTTTCTTT